This entry lists 10 T cell receptor beta chains sequenced from one sample in a study of PD-1 blockade in classical Hodgkin lymphoma. Method: immunoSEQ multiplex PCR; TCRdb's copy keeps in-frame clones and lacks some. The table includes about 25,000 clones, around 75% detected once. Time point denoted: cycle 4 day 1 (C4D1), after 5 to 7 weeks of nivolumab. There was relapse after autologous stem cell transplantation in every patient, and there was variation in brentuximab vedotin exposure. Magnetic negative selection served to purify CD4+ T cells out of PBMCs that had been thawed. The sequencing here drew on CD4+ T cells from blood, taken before the fourth cycle of nivolumab. The receptors originated from a human donor with classical Hodgkin lymphoma.

Of note for this clone: Germline and junction disagree at one end, which may indicate a read error. The chain joins TRBV6-6 to TRBJ1-1; 7 positions match TRBD1. CDR1 and CDR2 (germline): MNHNY, SVGAGI (reference sequence). The CDR3 is 15 amino acids. The CDR3 region has the DNA TGTGCCAGCAGTTACGGAGGGGGCGGGAACACTGAAGCCTTCTTT. Its translation is CASSYGGGGNTEAFF.

The V gene is TRBV19, the J gene TRBJ2-1, with unresolved D. V was trimmed by 3 bases and J by 5 bases, leaving 11 bases between them. From germline, CDR1 is LNHDA and CDR2 SQIVND (reference sequence). The CDR3 runs 14 residues. The DNA of the CDR3 is TGTGCCAGTAGTATTTCTAGGGCAGACAATGAGCAGTTCTTC. This translates into CASSISRADNEQFF.

This clone was detected only a few times. The V gene is TRBV6-1, the J gene TRBJ1-6; D is unclear. This CDR3 has 13 residues. V was clipped by 3 bases and J by 8 bases, with 8 bases between them. Per the germline V gene, CDR1 is MNHNS and CDR2 is SASEGT. This CDR3 is CASSDGLDSPLHF. The DNA for the CDR3 is TGTGCCAGCAGTGACGGACTGGATTCACCCCTCCACTTT.

This clone appeared a few times. This chain uses TRBV28 with TRBJ1-5; 12 bases line up with TRBD1. V was pared by 11 bases and J by 4 bases, with 9 bases of the junction left unmatched. CDR3 size: 15 residues. The germline V gene has CDR1 MDHEN and CDR2 SYDVKM. CDR3 loop: CAHAGTGGPNQPQHF. DNA of the CDR3: TGTGCCCACGCCGGGACAGGGGGCCCAAATCAGCCCCAGCATTTT.

The table lists this clone with a few counts. V and J are TRBV7-2 and TRBJ2-3; 11 positions match TRBD2. The germline V gene encodes CDR1 SGHTA and CDR2 FQGNSA. The CDR3 runs 13 residues. With 6 bases clipped from V and 10 bases from J, the junction kept 6 bases outside the gene matches. The CDR3: CASRGTSGFPQYF. CDR3 nucleotide sequence: TGTGCCAGCAGAGGGACTAGCGGTTTTCCGCAGTATTTT.

CDR3 protein: CASSLAIHGELFF. The CDR3 DNA sequence: TGTGCCAGCAGCTTAGCAATACACGGGGAGCTGTTTTTT. V is TRBV7-8 and J is TRBJ2-2; D call uncertain. From germline, CDR1 is SGHVS and CDR2 FQNEAQ. V dropped 0 bases and J dropped 7 bases, with 6 bases sitting between them. CDR3 size: 13 residues.

This clone was recorded once. This chain links TRBV28 with TRBJ1-2; D is undetermined. This CDR3 comprises 16 residues. V lost 2 bases and J 0 bases, leaving 13 bases between the germline ends. Germline V lookup: CDR1 MDHEN, CDR2 SYDVKM. DNA for the CDR3: TGTGCCAGCAGTTTACCTGGGTTAGGAGCTAACTATGGCTACACCTTC. Protein product: CASSLPGLGANYGYTF.

The rearrangement links TRBV5-5 to TRBJ1-5; TRBD1 matches at 12 bases. Germline CDR1 reads SGHKS; CDR2 reads YYEKEE (reference sequence). The CDR3 runs 17 residues. Unmatched junction bases numbered 6, after V lost 4 bases and J lost 1 base. The CDR3 bases are TGTGCCAGCAGCCAAGGGACAGGGGGCTGGAGCAATCAGCCCCAGCATTTT. This translates into CASSQGTGGWSNQPQHF.

The chain has TRBV2 and TRBJ2-1, with D unresolved. CDR3 length: 14 residues. The germline CDR1 and CDR2 sequences are SNHLY and FYNNEI. The V end was cut by 3 bases, the J end by 8 bases, with 14 bases between. In DNA form, the CDR3 reads TGTGCCAGCAGTGATAGGCAGGCCGAGGATGAGCAGTTCTTC. Translation: CASSDRQAEDEQFF.

V gene TRBV5-1 combines with J gene TRBJ1-1; D is possibly TRBD1 (5 bases). With 0 bases removed from V and 5 bases from J, the gap between germline ends came to 17 bases. This CDR3 comprises 16 residues. The germline V gene encodes CDR1 SGHRS and CDR2 YFSETQ. CDR3 region: CASSLEGSSWGTEAFF. The DNA of the CDR3 is TGCGCCAGCAGCTTGGAAGGAAGTAGTTGGGGGACTGAAGCTTTCTTT.